These T cell receptor beta chains were read from a single sample in a study of Graves' ophthalmopathy and Graves' hyperthyroidism. TCRdb passed the multiplex PCR reads through MiXCR, listing each CDR3 protein once. The profile covers around 470,000 distinct CDR3 sequences, with around 15% appearing a single time and more than 8.5% taken by the ten largest. Input material: blood. These receptors came from a woman between 25 and 40 years old with Graves' ophthalmopathy. Both conserved end residues are part of each CDR3. D genes are given only for firm matches. The listing skips clone size in some rows; elsewhere it reads once, few, many or a size class.

many | TRBD2 | TRBJ2-2 | TRBV6-2/TRBV6-3 | CASSYSASGGPYGELFF | TGTGCCAGCAGTTACTCGGCTAGCGGGGGCCCTTACGGGGAGCTGTTTTTT
many | NA | TRBJ1-3 | TRBV20-1 | CSARGDSGNTIYF | TGCAGTGCTAGAGGGGACTCTGGAAACACCATATATTTT
NA | TRBD1 | TRBJ1-2 | TRBV2 | CASKPLDRGLSNYGYTF | TGTGCCAGCAAACCCCTGGACAGGGGGCTATCTAACTATGGCTACACCTTC
many | NA | TRBJ1-6 | TRBV12-3/TRBV12-4 | CASSFGGNNYSPLHF | TGTGCCAGCAGTTTTGGGGGGAATAATTATTCACCCCTCCACTTT
many | TRBD2 | TRBJ2-1 | TRBV12-3/TRBV12-4 | CASSALAGNNEQFF | TGTGCCAGCAGTGCTCTAGCGGGAAACAATGAGCAGTTCTTC
many | NA | TRBJ1-1 | TRBV24-1 | CATSDPTVTEAFF | TGTGCCACCAGTGACCCCACCGTCACTGAAGCTTTCTTT
NA | NA | TRBJ2-7 | TRBV7-2 | CASSGGWSISYEQYF | TGTGCCAGCAGTGGGGGATGGAGCATCTCCTACGAGCAGTACTTC
many | NA | TRBJ1-6 | TRBV30 | CAWSVRTGSHSPLHF | TGTGCCTGGAGTGTCCGTACAGGGTCTCATTCACCCCTCCACTTT
many | NA | TRBJ1-2 | TRBV20-1 | CSASGRIANYGYTF | TGCAGTGCTAGCGGACGGATAGCTAACTATGGCTACACCTTC
few | NA | TRBJ2-7 | TRBV6-2/TRBV6-3 | CASSSSTYEQYF | TGTGCCAGCAGTTCTTCTACCTACGAGCAGTACTTC
many | NA | TRBJ1-2 | TRBV6-2/TRBV6-3 | CASSGAGGYTF | TGTGCCAGCAGCGGGGCGGGTGGCTACACCTTC
many | NA | TRBJ2-7 | TRBV10-1 | CASSDGGYEQYF | TGCGCCAGCAGTGATGGGGGCTACGAGCAGTACTTC
many | TRBD2 | TRBJ2-7 | TRBV6-5 | CASSTASGTYEQYF | TGTGCCAGCAGTACGGCTAGCGGCACCTACGAGCAGTACTTC
many | TRBD1 | TRBJ1-3 | TRBV15 | CATSPNRQGTGNTIYF | TGTGCCACCAGCCCGAATAGACAGGGGACTGGAAACACCATATATTTT
NA | NA | TRBJ1-6 | TRBV27 | CASSLAAYDNSPLHF | TGTGCCAGCAGCTTAGCGGCTTACGACAATTCACCCCTCCACTTT
many | NA | TRBJ1-1 | TRBV7-9 | CASSLAGFAEAFF | TGTGCCAGCAGCTTAGCGGGTTTTGCTGAAGCTTTCTTT
many | NA | TRBJ1-1 | TRBV30 | CAWSYHQVGGRGEAFF | TGTGCCTGGAGTTACCACCAGGTGGGGGGGCGAGGTGAAGCTTTCTTT
many | NA | TRBJ2-7 | TRBV12-3/TRBV12-4 | CASSPREPPYEQYF | TGTGCCAGCAGCCCTCGGGAACCACCCTACGAGCAGTACTTC
many | NA | TRBJ2-5 | TRBV20-1 | CSASPDGETQYF | TGCAGTGCTAGCCCGGACGGGGAGACCCAGTACTTC
NA | NA | TRBJ2-7 | TRBV28 | CASTRGWNEQYF | TGTGCCAGCACCAGGGGATGGAACGAGCAGTACTTC
NA | TRBD1 | TRBJ2-7 | TRBV11-2 | CASSSGQGSTYEQYF | TGTGCCAGCAGCTCGGGACAGGGGTCAACCTACGAGCAGTACTTC
few | NA | TRBJ2-6 | TRBV4-1 | CASSHNRGANVLTF | TGCGCCAGCAGCCACAATCGGGGGGCCAACGTCCTGACTTTC
many | NA | TRBJ1-1 | TRBV12-3/TRBV12-4 | CASSFRGRMNTEAFF | TGTGCCAGCAGTTTTCGGGGTCGAATGAACACTGAAGCTTTCTTT
few | TRBD1 | TRBJ1-6 | TRBV4-2 | CASSQSPGQGAFGVSPLHF | TGTGCCAGCAGCCAGAGCCCGGGACAGGGGGCCTTTGGTGTTTCACCCCTCCACTTT
many | NA | TRBJ2-5 | TRBV11-2 | CTSSLGWTEETQYF | TGTACCAGCAGCTTGGGGTGGACAGAAGAGACCCAGTACTTC
many | TRBD1 | TRBJ1-1 | TRBV7-2 | CASSLEGSGGRAFF | TGTGCCAGCAGCTTAGAGGGGTCAGGGGGTCGGGCTTTCTTT
many | TRBD1 | TRBJ1-5 | TRBV12-3/TRBV12-4 | CASSSPGTGAQPQHF | TGTGCCAGCAGCTCCCCGGGGACAGGGGCCCAGCCCCAGCATTTT
NA | NA | TRBJ2-5 | TRBV29-1 | CSVVPRGEETQYF | TGCAGCGTTGTCCCGCGCGGGGAAGAGACCCAGTACTTC
many | TRBD2 | TRBJ2-7 | TRBV10-2 | CASSDQRGAYEQYF | TGCGCCAGCAGTGACCAGCGGGGGGCCTACGAGCAGTACTTC
many | TRBD1 | TRBJ2-5 | TRBV27 | CASSFSDRGGTQYF | TGTGCCAGCAGTTTTTCGGACAGGGGGGGGACCCAGTACTTC
many | TRBD1 | TRBJ2-5 | TRBV20-1 | CSARLPGTAKETQYF | TGCAGTGCTAGATTACCCGGGACAGCTAAAGAGACCCAGTACTTC
NA | NA | TRBJ1-5 | TRBV6-1 | CASRRIGGYQPQHF | TGTGCCAGCAGGAGGATCGGGGGTTATCAGCCCCAGCATTTT
NA | TRBD1 | TRBJ2-4 | TRBV12-3/TRBV12-4 | CASSLRTGAILAKNIKYF | TGTGCCAGCAGTTTGAGGACAGGGGCAATTCTAGCCAAAAACATTAAGTACTTC
NA | NA | TRBJ1-1 | TRBV6-1 | CASRQNRALNTDAFF | TGTGCCAGCAGACAAAACAGGGCGCTGAACACTGATGCTTTCTTT
NA | NA | TRBJ2-4 | TRBV14 | CASSEVALAKNIQYF | TGTGCCAGCAGCGAGGTTGCGCTAGCCAAAAACATTCAGTACTTC
many | NA | TRBJ1-5 | TRBV6-1 | CASSEGDQPQHF | TGTGCCAGCAGTGAAGGGGACCAGCCCCAGCATTTT
NA | TRBD2 | TRBJ2-5 | TRBV19 | CASRGGTSGIVTQYF | TGTGCCAGTAGAGGAGGGACTAGCGGGATCGTGACCCAGTACTTC
few | NA | TRBJ1-5 | TRBV6-2/TRBV6-3 | CASSPLGQLLRRRQPQHF | TGTGCCAGCAGTCCCTTAGGACAGTTATTGAGACGGCGCCAGCCCCAGCATTTT
many | TRBD2 | TRBJ2-5 | TRBV27 | CASSSPRERETQYF | TGTGCCAGCAGTTCCCCGCGGGAGCGCGAGACCCAGTACTTC
NA | NA | TRBJ1-6 | TRBV7-2 | CASRNSSSYNSPLHF | TGTGCCAGCAGAAACAGCAGCTCCTATAATTCACCCCTCCACTTT
many | NA | TRBJ2-7 | TRBV7-8 | CASSVPGALRLYEQYF | TGTGCCAGCAGCGTCCCAGGGGCATTGAGGCTATACGAGCAGTACTTC
many | NA | TRBJ2-2 | TRBV6-1 | CASRVLAFTGELFF | TGTGCCAGCAGAGTCCTAGCTTTCACCGGGGAGCTGTTTTTT
many | TRBD2 | TRBJ2-7 | TRBV5-1 | CASSFTGTRREQYF | TGCGCCAGCAGCTTCACCGGGACTAGACGCGAGCAGTACTTC
NA | NA | TRBJ2-2 | TRBV24-1 | CATSDFGGANTGELFF | TGTGCCACCAGTGATTTCGGGGGAGCGAACACCGGGGAGCTGTTTTTT
few | NA | TRBJ2-7 | TRBV9 | CASSVAPSSYEQYF | TGTGCCAGCAGCGTAGCTCCTAGCTCCTACGAGCAGTACTTC
many | TRBD1 | TRBJ1-5 | TRBV4-2 | CASSQPGQGDQPQHF | TGTGCCAGCAGCCAACCAGGACAGGGGGATCAGCCCCAGCATTTT
few | TRBD2 | TRBJ2-3 | TRBV11-2 | CASSFGGSPDTQYF | TGTGCCAGCAGCTTTGGCGGGAGCCCAGATACGCAGTATTTT
many | NA | TRBJ1-1 | TRBV20-1 | CSAPLHVTEALF | TGCAGTGCTCCTCTTCACGTCACTGAAGCTCTCTTT
many | NA | TRBJ2-5 | TRBV7-3 | CASSLTGGGAETQYF | TGTGCCAGCAGCTTAACGGGCGGGGGCGCGGAGACCCAGTACTTC
many | TRBD1 | TRBJ2-6 | TRBV6-1 | CASTYRGPGSGANVLTF | TGTGCCAGCACCTACAGGGGGCCCGGCTCTGGGGCCAACGTCCTGACTTTC